These 12 T cell receptor beta chains originate from one sample sequenced in a study of a mutant IDH1 vaccine in newly diagnosed glioma. The table came from immunoSEQ multiplex PCR; TCRdb's copy has only in-frame clones and leaves some out. The sample carries 45,000 to 60,000 clones, more than 70% recorded once. Time point of the sample: week 5, during vaccination. Vaccination used 300 ug of mutant IDH1 20-mer peptide per dose, with topical imiquimod. These TCRs' antigens remain unknown. The source was PBMCs, collected from a glioma patient whose treatment included an IDH1 peptide vaccine. These receptors originate from a man aged 45-65 years with glioma.

The chain has TRBV30 and TRBJ2-2; 7 bases line up with TRBD1. Germline V lookup: CDR1 GTSNPN, CDR2 SVGIG (reference sequence). V shed 3 bases and J 7 bases; nucleotides not matched to a gene: 5. This CDR3 is 13 amino acids long. Written as DNA, the CDR3 is TGTGCCTGGAGGTTGACAGGGCTCGGGGAGCTGTTTTTT. This encodes CAWRLTGLGELFF.

The chain is built from TRBV30 and TRBJ1-1; D perhaps matches TRBD1 (6 bases). Germline CDR1 is GTSNPN and CDR2 is SVGIG (reference sequence). The V gene lost 0 bases and the J gene lost 5 bases, with 19 bases spanning the gap. This CDR3 contains 16 residues. The CDR3 nucleotides are TGTGCCTGGAGTGTAGCCCGACAGGCCCTGAGGACTGAAGCTTTCTTT. This gives the protein CAWSVARQALRTEAFF.

This clone turned up a few times. This chain links TRBV7-9 with TRBJ1-2; the D is unclear. Per the germline V gene, CDR1 is SEHNR and CDR2 is FQNEAQ (reference sequence). This CDR3 contains 8 residues. V shed 2 bases and J shed 12 bases, with 1 base lying between them. The CDR3 protein is CASSLHTF. CDR3 DNA: TGTGCCAGCAGCTTACACACCTTC.

This clone was recorded a few times. CDR3 loop: CAWKGDSASSPLHF. The CDR3 region has the DNA TGTGCCTGGAAAGGCGACAGCGCTAGTTCACCCCTCCACTTT. J is TRBJ1-6 and V is TRBV30; tentatively, D is TRBD1 (5 bases). The germline gives CDR1 GTSNPN, CDR2 SVGIG (reference sequence). The V end lost 4 bases, the J end lost 9 bases, and 16 bases lay between the germline ends. CDR3 length: 14 residues.

The chain has TRBV7-2 and TRBJ1-2, with D tentatively TRBD1 (5 bases). Germline-derived CDR1 and CDR2 are SGHTA and FQGNSA. Between the trimmed V and J ends, which lost 4 bases and 3 bases, there was a span of 15 bases. The CDR3 covers 15 residues. In DNA form, the CDR3 reads TGTGCCAGCAGCTCGGGACCCGCGATCGACTATGGCTACACCTTC. As protein: CASSSGPAIDYGYTF.

This rearrangement joins TRBV9 to TRBJ1-1; possibly TRBD1 for D (5 bases). The CDR3 length is 15 residues. V was shortened by 3 bases and J by 2 bases, with 14 bases between the two germline ends. The germline V gene encodes CDR1 SGDLS and CDR2 YYNGEE. The CDR3 is CASSGTPQGNTEAFF. For the CDR3, the DNA is TGTGCCAGCAGCGGCACTCCCCAGGGTAACACTGAAGCTTTCTTT.

The rearrangement uses TRBV19 and TRBJ1-5, with a possible D match to TRBD1 (5 bases). Germline values: CDR1 LNHDA, CDR2 SQIVND (reference sequence). V was cut by 10 bases and J by 1 base, with 8 bases left in between. The CDR3 length is 12 residues. The CDR3 nucleotides read TGTGCCACCCGACAGAGCAATCAGCCCCAGCATTTT. Translated, it gives CATRQSNQPQHF.

The chain employs TRBV19 and TRBJ2-1; 7 positions match TRBD2. The germline gives CDR1 LNHDA, CDR2 SQIVND (reference sequence). The CDR3 totals 17 residues. Trimming took 7 bases from V and 0 from J; bases not matched to a gene: 12. The CDR3 DNA follows: TGTGCCAGTACCCCCGAGGGGAAGCGGGGCTCCTACAATGAGCAGTTCTTC. Translation: CASTPEGKRGSYNEQFF.

V gene TRBV4-1 combines with J gene TRBJ2-7; a possible D gene is TRBD2 (7 bases). Germline V gives CDR1 MGHRA, CDR2 YSYEKL. V lost 0 bases to trimming and J lost 5 bases, with 11 bases between them. The CDR3 covers 14 residues. The CDR3 nucleotides read TGCGCCAGCAGCCAAGATTGGGAGGGGGACGAGCAGTACTTC. This gives the protein CASSQDWEGDEQYF.

The rearrangement uses TRBV2 and TRBJ1-1; 7 nucleotides line up with TRBD1. With V trimmed by 9 bases and J by 5 bases, 6 bases remained unmatched. The CDR3 is 12 residues long. Germline CDR1 and CDR2: SNHLY and FYNNEI. The CDR3 DNA is TGTGCCAGGGAAGGGACAGTAACTGAAGCTTTCTTT. Protein: CAREGTVTEAFF.

The CDR3 is CASSIFGGGEKLFF. DNA for the CDR3: TGTGCCAGCAGCATCTTCGGGGGGGGTGAAAAACTGTTTTTT. The chain couples TRBV5-4 to TRBJ1-4; D perhaps matches TRBD1 (5 bases). Trimming took 4 bases from V and 7 from J, leaving 14 bases between them. The CDR3 extends over 14 amino acids. Germline CDR1 and CDR2: SGHNT and YYREEE (reference sequence).

The genes are TRBV5-4 and TRBJ1-4, with a weak D call TRBD1 (5 bases). CDR3 length: 15 amino acids. V lost 3 bases, J lost 0 bases, and 9 bases lay in between. Germline V gives CDR1 SGHNT, CDR2 YYREEE (reference sequence). DNA for the CDR3: TGTGCCAGCAGCTCCGACAGAGCAACTAATGAAAAACTGTTTTTT. Translated: CASSSDRATNEKLFF.